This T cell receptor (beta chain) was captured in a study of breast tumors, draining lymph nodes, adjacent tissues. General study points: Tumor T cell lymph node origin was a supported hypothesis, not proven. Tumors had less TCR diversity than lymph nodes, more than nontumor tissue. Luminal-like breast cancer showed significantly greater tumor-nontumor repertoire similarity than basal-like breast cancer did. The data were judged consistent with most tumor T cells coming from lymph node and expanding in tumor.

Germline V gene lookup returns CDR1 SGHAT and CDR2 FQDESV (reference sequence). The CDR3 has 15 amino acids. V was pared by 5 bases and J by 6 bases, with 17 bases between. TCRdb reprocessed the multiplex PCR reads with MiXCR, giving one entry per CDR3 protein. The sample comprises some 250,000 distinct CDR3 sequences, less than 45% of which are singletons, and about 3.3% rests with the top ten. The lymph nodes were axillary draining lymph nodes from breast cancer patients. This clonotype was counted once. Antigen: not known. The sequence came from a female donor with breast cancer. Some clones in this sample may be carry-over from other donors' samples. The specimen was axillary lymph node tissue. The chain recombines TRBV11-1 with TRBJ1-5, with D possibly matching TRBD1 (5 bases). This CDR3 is CASSRPARGGQPQHF. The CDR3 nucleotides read TGTGCCAGCAGCCGACCGGCTCGTGGGGGTCAGCCCCAGCATTTT.